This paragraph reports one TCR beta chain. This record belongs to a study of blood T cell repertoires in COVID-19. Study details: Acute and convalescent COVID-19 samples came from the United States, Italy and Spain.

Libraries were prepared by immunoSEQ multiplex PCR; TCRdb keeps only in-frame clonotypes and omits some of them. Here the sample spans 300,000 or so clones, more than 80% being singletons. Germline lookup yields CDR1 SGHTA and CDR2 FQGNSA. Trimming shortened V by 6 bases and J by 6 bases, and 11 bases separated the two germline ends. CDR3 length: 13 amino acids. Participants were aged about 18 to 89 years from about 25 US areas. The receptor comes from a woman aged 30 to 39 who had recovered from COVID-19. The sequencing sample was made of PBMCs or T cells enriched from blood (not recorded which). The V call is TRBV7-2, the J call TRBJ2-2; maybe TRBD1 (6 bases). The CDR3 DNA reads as TGTGCCAGCAGTTCAGGGGTTCCCGGGGAGCTGTTTTTT. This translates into CASSSGVPGELFF. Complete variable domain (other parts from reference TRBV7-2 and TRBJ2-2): GAGVSQSPSNKVTEKGKDVELRCDPISGHTALYWYRQSLGQGLEFLIYFQGNSAPDKSGLPSDRFSAERTGGSVSTLTIQRTQQEDSAVYLCASSSGVPGELFFGEGSRLTVL.